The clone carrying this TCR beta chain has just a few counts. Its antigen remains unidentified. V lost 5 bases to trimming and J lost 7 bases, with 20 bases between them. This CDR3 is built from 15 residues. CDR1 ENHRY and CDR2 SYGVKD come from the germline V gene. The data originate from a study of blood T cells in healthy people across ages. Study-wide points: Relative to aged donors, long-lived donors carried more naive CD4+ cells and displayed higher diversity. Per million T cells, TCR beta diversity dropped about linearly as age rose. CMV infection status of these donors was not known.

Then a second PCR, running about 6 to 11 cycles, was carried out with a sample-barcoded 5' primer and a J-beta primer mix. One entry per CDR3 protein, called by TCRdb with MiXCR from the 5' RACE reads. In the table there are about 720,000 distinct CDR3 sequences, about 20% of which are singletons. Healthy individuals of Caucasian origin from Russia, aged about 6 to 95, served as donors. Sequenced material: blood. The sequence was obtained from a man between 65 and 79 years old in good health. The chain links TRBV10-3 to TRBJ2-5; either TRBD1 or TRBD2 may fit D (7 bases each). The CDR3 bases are TGTGCCATCAGTCAGGGGGGGGGCGCATACGTGACCCAGTACTTC. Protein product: CAISQGGGAYVTQYF.